The 29 T cell receptor beta chains given below trace back to one sample, sequenced in a study of blood T cell repertoires in COVID-19. Sequenced by immunoSEQ multiplex PCR; TCRdb stores in-frame clones only, minus some. The sample holds a few hundred thousand clones, about 86% seen once. The sample consisted of peripheral blood. The receptors were gathered from a man between 45 and 60 years old with active or convalescent COVID-19.

For this clone: Within the sample, other DNA sequences also encode this same CDR3. The rearrangement uses TRBV10-3 and TRBJ1-2; 12 nucleotides align to TRBD1. J lost 2 bases, V lost 6 bases, and 1 base had no gene match. Germline CDR1 ENHRY, CDR2 SYGVKD. This CDR3 spans 14 amino acids. The DNA for the CDR3 is TGTGCCATCAGGGGACAGGGGGCGAACTATGGCTACACCTTC. It encodes CAIRGQGANYGYTF.

As to this clone: Within the sample, other DNA sequences also encode this same CDR3. The chain recombines TRBV3-1 (or the pseudogene TRBV3-2) with TRBJ2-7; 8 bases line up with TRBD2. Germline loops: CDR1 LGHDT, CDR2 YNNKEL (reference sequence). The CDR3 has 14 residues. V was pared by 3 bases and J by 1 base, with 2 bases of the junction left unmatched. The DNA of the CDR3 is TGTGCCAGCAGCCAGGTAGCGGGGTCCTACGAGCAGTACTTC. Its translation: CASSQVAGSYEQYF.

The V and J genes are TRBV10-3 and TRBJ1-4; no reliable D call. The CDR3 contains 12 residues. Trimming took 2 bases from V and 8 from J, leaving 6 bases between them. The germline gives CDR1 ENHRY, CDR2 SYGVKD. In DNA form, the CDR3 reads TGTGCCATCAGTGAGGCTAGGGAAAAACTGTTTTTT. Translating it yields CAISEAREKLFF.

The chain has TRBV7-2 and TRBJ2-3, with 10 nucleotides matching TRBD2. The ends lost 3 bases at V and 1 base at J; junction bases unmatched: 4. From germline, CDR1 is SGHTA and CDR2 FQGNSA. The CDR3 contains 16 residues. CDR3 region: CASSLAGTSGTDTQYF. The CDR3 region has the DNA TGTGCCAGCAGCTTGGCCGGGACTAGCGGCACAGATACGCAGTATTTT.

This CDR3 is CASLEDSNTEAFF. The DNA for the CDR3 is TGTGCCAGCTTAGAAGACAGTAACACTGAAGCTTTCTTT. This chain uses TRBV18 with TRBJ1-1, with D maybe TRBD1 (5 bases). Germline CDR1 and CDR2: KGHSH and LQKENI. The CDR3 sequence is 13 residues long. Trimming pared 7 bases from V and 2 bases from J, leaving 11 bases between.

The chain carries TRBV10-2 and TRBJ1-3, with TRBD1 as a possible D gene (6 bases). Germline V gene data show CDR1 as WSHSY and CDR2 as SAAADI. The CDR3 length is 14 residues. The ends were cut back, 5 bases at V and 0 bases at J, with 8 bases in the middle. DNA of the CDR3: TGCGCCAGCAGTAGGGACATCTCTGGAAACACCATATATTTT. Translated: CASSRDISGNTIYF.

This chain joins TRBV7-2 and TRBJ2-3, with 11 bases lining up with TRBD2. The CDR3 extends over 15 amino acids. The germline gives CDR1 SGHTA, CDR2 FQGNSA. With V trimmed by 6 bases and J by 5 bases, 7 bases remained unmatched. CDR3 sequence reads: CASSFSGGAKDTQYF. CDR3 in DNA: TGTGCCAGCAGTTTTAGCGGGGGGGCGAAAGATACGCAGTATTTT.

CDR3 coding DNA: TGTGCCAGCAGCCCGGGGGGCACAGGTCCGACCCAGTACTTC. It is translated as CASSPGGTGPTQYF. The chain joins TRBV5-6 to TRBJ2-5, with D perhaps TRBD2 (7 bases). Germline-derived CDR1 and CDR2 are SGHDT and YYEEEE. The V end was cut by 4 bases, the J end by 7 bases, with 17 bases between. This CDR3 comprises 14 residues.

The chain joins TRBV27 to TRBJ1-1; the match to TRBD1 covers 7 bases. This CDR3 is built from 15 residues. Germline loops: CDR1 MNHEY, CDR2 SMNVEV (reference sequence). Trimming removed 6 bases from V and 2 bases from J; junction bases left unmatched: 9. In DNA, the CDR3 is TGTGCCAGCAGGGATATGGGACAGACTAACACTGAAGCTTTCTTT. Residues: CASRDMGQTNTEAFF.

The V and J genes are TRBV19 and TRBJ1-4; D is undetermined. Trimming shortened V by 7 bases and J by 0 bases, and 9 bases separated the two germline ends. There are 14 residues in the CDR3. The germline gives CDR1 LNHDA, CDR2 SQIVND (reference sequence). DNA of the CDR3: TGTGCCAGTACCAAACTTGCAACTAATGAAAAACTGTTTTTT. Translating gives CASTKLATNEKLFF.

The V gene is TRBV7-9, the J gene TRBJ2-3; TRBD2 agrees at 11 bases. The CDR3 loop spans 18 amino acids. Germline V lookup: CDR1 SEHNR, CDR2 FQNEAQ (reference sequence). V shed 6 bases, J shed 4 bases, and the junction held 15 bases outside the gene matches. The CDR3 DNA reads as TGTGCCAGCAGACTTGGACTAGCGGGCGCTAGGGGTCCAGATACGCAGTATTTT. This codes for CASRLGLAGARGPDTQYF. Based on the CDR3 plus reference TRBV7-9 and TRBJ2-3, the full variable domain is DTGVSQNPRHKITKRGQNVTFRCDPISEHNRLYWYRQTLGQGPEFLTYFQNEAQLEKSRLLSDRFSAERPKGSFSTLEIQRTEQGDSAMYLCASRLGLAGARGPDTQYFGPGTRLTVL.

V and J are TRBV27 and TRBJ2-2; D possibly corresponds to TRBD2 (5 bases). The germline V gene encodes CDR1 MNHEY and CDR2 SMNVEV (reference sequence). The CDR3 sequence is 14 residues long. V was cut by 7 bases and J by 1 base, with 10 bases left in between. CDR3 region: CASTQRLNTGELFF. The DNA of the CDR3 is TGTGCCAGCACACAGCGGCTGAACACCGGGGAGCTGTTTTTT.

The chain has TRBV28 and TRBJ2-2; 16 positions agree with TRBD2. The CDR3 has 19 amino acids. CDR1 is MDHEN and CDR2 is SYDVKM in the germline V gene. The ends lost 5 bases at V and 2 bases at J; junction bases unmatched: 8. In nucleotides, the CDR3 is TGTGCCAGCAGTCAACCGGGACTAGCGGGGGGGACAAACACCGGGGAGCTGTTTTTT. Protein sequence: CASSQPGLAGGTNTGELFF. The full variable domain, in which reference TRBV28 and TRBJ2-2 provide the parts outside the CDR3, is DVKVTQSSRYLVKRTGEKVFLECVQDMDHENMFWYRQDPGLGLRLIYFSYDVKMKEKGDIPEGYSVSREKKERFSLILESASTNQTSMYLCASSQPGLAGGTNTGELFFGEGSRLTVL.

The V and J genes are TRBV9 and TRBJ1-2, with 7 bases matching TRBD1. With 3 bases clipped from V and 0 bases from J, the junction kept 8 bases outside the gene matches. This CDR3 spans 16 amino acids. The germline V gene encodes CDR1 SGDLS and CDR2 YYNGEE. CDR3 bases: TGTGCCAGCAGCGCATCGGGACAGAGCGCTAACTATGGCTACACCTTC. It codes for CASSASGQSANYGYTF.

The J gene is TRBJ1-2, the V gene TRBV19; no firm D call. This CDR3 spans 14 amino acids. The V gene lost 6 bases and the J gene lost 7 bases, with 18 bases spanning the gap. CDR1 is LNHDA and CDR2 is SQIVND in the germline V gene (reference sequence). The CDR3 spells CASRRELWTTGYTF. CDR3 DNA sequence: TGTGCCAGTAGGAGGGAACTGTGGACGACTGGCTACACCTTC.

This chain uses TRBV11-2 with TRBJ1-3, with D possibly TRBD1 on 6 matching bases. The germline V gene has CDR1 SGHAT and CDR2 FQNNGV. The length of the CDR3 is 16 residues. V lost 2 bases and J 0 bases, leaving 11 bases between the germline ends. The CDR3 coding sequence is TGTGCCAGCAGCTTACTACAGGGTGGCTCTGGAAACACCATATATTTT. This translates into CASSLLQGGSGNTIYF.

The count of this clone is one. The rearrangement joins TRBV2 to TRBJ2-3, with 7 bases aligning to TRBD2. V gave up 7 bases and J gave up 7 bases; unmatched junction bases: 5. The CDR3 runs to 12 residues. Germline-derived CDR1 and CDR2 are SNHLY and FYNNEI. DNA of the CDR3: TGTGCCAGCAAAGCGGGGTCAAATACGCAGTATTTT. As protein: CASKAGSNTQYF.

The chain has TRBV12-3 or TRBV12-4 and TRBJ2-2; no firm D call. This CDR3 contains 11 residues. Trimming took off 6 bases at V and 8 bases at J, with 7 bases between the two ends. CDR3 sequence (DNA): TGTGCCAGCAGCCTACTTGGGGAGCTGTTTTTT. Protein product: CASSLLGELFF.

Only a few counts were recorded for this clone. This chain joins TRBV19 and TRBJ1-1; D perhaps matches TRBD1 (5 bases). In germline, CDR1 is LNHDA, CDR2 SQIVND (reference sequence). Trimming shortened V by 7 bases and J by 7 bases, and 13 bases separated the two germline ends. The CDR3 has 12 residues. The DNA of the CDR3 is TGTGCCAGTAACCAGGGTCTGTATGAAGCTTTCTTT. Its protein is CASNQGLYEAFF.

The gene calls are TRBV27 and TRBJ2-5, with 9 positions matching TRBD2. The J segment lost 5 bases and the V segment lost 4 bases, leaving 11 bases of the junction unmatched. Germline CDR1 and CDR2: MNHEY and SMNVEV (reference sequence). The CDR3 sequence is 16 residues long. CDR3 region: CASSSGLAGRWETQYF. CDR3 in DNA: TGTGCCAGCAGTTCAGGGCTAGCGGGACGGTGGGAGACCCAGTACTTC.

This chain links TRBV6-6 with TRBJ2-2; D not certain. Germline CDR1 is MNHNY and CDR2 is SVGAGI (reference sequence). This CDR3 spans 13 amino acids. V lost 5 bases, J lost 3 bases, and 7 bases lay in between. CDR3 amino acids: CASSPQDTGELFF. As DNA, the CDR3 is TGTGCCAGCAGTCCCCAGGACACCGGGGAGCTGTTTTTT.

The chain couples TRBV5-6 to TRBJ1-1; 9 bases line up with TRBD1. The V gene end was trimmed by 5 bases and the J gene end by 0 bases; junction bases not matched to a gene: 5. CDR3 size: 15 residues. Germline V CDR1 and CDR2: SGHDT, YYEEEE. Here the CDR3 DNA reads TGTGCCAGCAGTCCCGGGACAGGGATGAACACTGAAGCTTTCTTT. It codes for CASSPGTGMNTEAFF.

This chain uses TRBV30 with TRBJ1-2; 7 bases are shared with TRBD1. The CDR3 sequence is 13 residues long. Germline CDR1 is GTSNPN and CDR2 is SVGIG (reference sequence). With V trimmed by 2 bases and J by 1 base, 1 base remained unmatched. The CDR3 reads CAWSQGDNYGYTF. The CDR3, as DNA: TGTGCCTGGAGTCAGGGGGATAACTATGGCTACACCTTC.

This rearrangement joins TRBV11-3 to TRBJ2-1; TRBD2 aligns across 10 bases. V was pared by 1 base and J by 6 bases, with 0 bases of the junction left unmatched. CDR3 length: 14 residues. Germline CDR1 reads SGHNT; CDR2 reads YENEEA. CDR3 region: CASSLGLAGNEQFF. The CDR3 DNA reads TGTGCCAGCAGCTTAGGACTAGCGGGCAATGAGCAGTTCTTC.

The chain couples TRBV7-2 to TRBJ2-3; D unclear. CDR1 and CDR2 (germline): SGHTA, FQGNSA. The CDR3 has 14 amino acids. Trimming removed 2 bases at V and 0 bases at J, with 6 bases between. The CDR3 spells CASSLMRSTDTQYF. CDR3 DNA sequence: TGTGCCAGCAGCTTAATGCGGAGCACAGATACGCAGTATTTT.

This sequence joins TRBV5-1 and TRBJ2-3; 7 positions agree with TRBD1. The CDR3 runs to 14 residues. V dropped 7 bases and J dropped 2; count of bases not matched to a gene: 7. The germline gives CDR1 SGHRS, CDR2 YFSETQ. The DNA for the CDR3 is TGCGCCAGCGGCCGGACAGGTAACACAGATACGCAGTATTTT. The encoded protein is CASGRTGNTDTQYF.

This clone has just one count. The V call is TRBV25-1, the J call TRBJ1-6; D is possibly TRBD1 (5 bases). The V end lost 3 bases, the J end lost 6 bases, and 9 bases lay between the germline ends. The CDR3 loop spans 14 amino acids. Germline lookup yields CDR1 MGHDK and CDR2 SYGVNS. CDR3 protein: CASSEGGGNSPLHF. The DNA for the CDR3 is TGTGCCAGCAGTGAGGGGGGAGGTAATTCACCCCTCCACTTT.

V usage is TRBV9 and J usage is TRBJ2-1; 9 nucleotides agree with TRBD2. Per germline, CDR1 SGDLS and CDR2 YYNGEE. Germline trimming cut 9 bases from V and 5 bases from J; bases unmatched to any gene: 9. This CDR3 is built from 14 residues. CDR3 sequence reads: CATAPGLADNEQFF. The CDR3 region has the DNA TGTGCCACCGCTCCGGGACTAGCCGACAATGAGCAGTTCTTC.

CDR3 sequence (DNA): TGTGCCAGCAGCCAAGAGCTTACAGAAGAGAACACTGAAGCTTTCTTT. This gives the protein CASSQELTEENTEAFF. The rearrangement joins TRBV3-1 (or the pseudogene TRBV3-2) to TRBJ1-1, with D hard to call. The germline V and J ends were trimmed by 0 bases and 1 base, with 12 bases remaining between them. Germline-derived CDR1 and CDR2 are LGHDT and YNNKEL (reference sequence). This CDR3 has 16 amino acids.